This T cell receptor beta chain is from a study of memory CD8 T cells in hepatitis C reinfection. Study at large: A positive HCV RNA test after two negatives ≥60 days apart defined reinfection. Late or post reinfection samples were taken 12 to 24 weeks after detection. Study-level findings and limits: Only 4 or 5 donors prevented definitive conclusions about public clonotypes.

This sample's time point: late/post reinfection, 12 to 24 weeks after detection. No in vitro expansion preceded TCR sequencing of the sorted cells. Repertoires were generated with immunoSEQ multiplex PCR, while TCRdb's copy carries only in-frame clones and drops some. The sample contains just over 45,000 clones, 80% to 90% of which appear only once. This CDR3 has 13 amino acids. V was cut by 10 bases and J by 5 bases, with 16 bases left in between. From germline, CDR1 is LNHDA and CDR2 SQIVND (reference sequence). About this clone: Its specificity is unknown.

This receptor was identified in a man aged 18-30 years with hepatitis C virus infection. Source material: naive CD8+ T cells sorted from blood. V and J are TRBV19 and TRBJ2-3; a possible D gene is TRBD2 (5 bases). DNA of the CDR3: TGTGCCACTGTCGGGGATGTGGGAGATACGCAGTATTTT. Protein sequence: CATVGDVGDTQYF.